This T cell receptor beta chain was sequenced during a study of tumor T cells in aggressive B-cell lymphoma. Assay used: immunoSEQ multiplex PCR; TCRdb lists only in-frame clones, some missing. This sample has a few thousand clones; roughly 91% occur once, and the top ten carry around 3.6%. The CDR3 has 15 residues. The germline CDR1 and CDR2 sequences are MDHEN and SYDVKM. Trimming removed 2 bases from V and 3 bases from J, with 10 bases in between. This sequence originates from an adult with diffuse large B cell lymphoma. The gene calls are TRBV28 and TRBJ1-4, with D perhaps matching TRBD1 (6 bases). The sequenced sample consisted of tumor tissue. CDR3 in DNA: TGTGCCAGCAGTTTACCAGGGGCCTCTAATGAAAAACTGTTTTTT. This sequence encodes CASSLPGASNEKLFF.